The 11 T cell receptor beta chains given below trace back to one sample, sequenced in a study of CD8 T cells in Susac syndrome. RNA in amounts of roughly 0.5 to 1 ug was reverse transcribed with random hexamers. Using its own MiXCR run on the immunoSEQ multiplex PCR reads, TCRdb lists one record per CDR3 protein. The sample has about 190,000 distinct CDR3 sequences, roughly 94% seen once. The sample was CD4+ T cells from PBMCs. The receptors derive from a human donor in good health.

V and J are TRBV29-1 and TRBJ1-1; D is undetermined. V was shortened by 5 bases and J by 5 bases, with 12 bases between the two germline ends. This CDR3 is 12 amino acids long. Germline V gene data show CDR1 as SQVTM and CDR2 as ANQGSEA. The CDR3 loop is CSVLSGGTEAFF. The CDR3 region has the DNA TGCAGCGTTTTATCAGGAGGTACTGAAGCTTTCTTT.

The J gene is TRBJ2-3, the V gene TRBV7-3, with D maybe TRBD1 (5 bases). Germline V gives CDR1 SGHTA, CDR2 FQGTGA. The V and J ends lost 4 bases and 6 bases respectively, with 11 bases between them. There are 13 residues in the CDR3. The DNA of the CDR3 is TGTGCCAGCAGCTCACAATGGGGCGATACGCAGTATTTT. Translating it yields CASSSQWGDTQYF.

The chain has TRBV20-1 and TRBJ1-2; the D is unclear. The CDR3 has 11 residues. The V and J ends lost 5 bases and 2 bases respectively, with 6 bases between them. Germline loops: CDR1 DFQATT, CDR2 SNEGSKA (reference sequence). In nucleotides, the CDR3 is TGCAGTGCTGCAGACAACTATGGCTACACCTTC. It yields the protein CSAADNYGYTF.

This chain joins TRBV29-1 and TRBJ1-2, with D hard to call. The germline gives CDR1 SQVTM, CDR2 ANQGSEA. This CDR3 region has 13 residues. V dropped 5 bases and J dropped 0 bases, with 10 bases sitting between them. Written as DNA, the CDR3 is TGCAGCGTTCACCAGACCCCTAACTATGGCTACACCTTC. Amino acid sequence: CSVHQTPNYGYTF.

This chain joins TRBV11-2 and TRBJ2-1; 8 bases fit TRBD1. V lost 1 base to trimming and J lost 10 bases; unmatched junction nucleotides: 6. The CDR3 consists of 14 residues. CDR1 is SGHAT and CDR2 is FQNNGV in the germline V gene. The CDR3: CASSLGGTGLEQFF. Here the CDR3 DNA reads TGTGCCAGCAGCTTAGGGGGGACAGGTTTGGAGCAGTTCTTC.

The chain recombines TRBV20-1 with TRBJ2-1; D possibly corresponds to TRBD2 (6 bases). CDR1 and CDR2 from the germline V gene are DFQATT and SNEGSKA (reference sequence). The CDR3 runs 13 residues. V was pared by 5 bases and J by 2 bases, with 10 bases between. The CDR3 is CSAYSGAYNEQFF. In DNA, the CDR3 is TGCAGTGCTTATAGCGGAGCCTACAATGAGCAGTTCTTC.

This rearrangement joins TRBV14 to TRBJ1-4; D remains unclear. The CDR3 runs 13 residues. Germline lookup yields CDR1 SGHDN and CDR2 FVKESK. Trimming shortened V by 4 bases and J by 8 bases, and 11 bases separated the two germline ends. CDR3: CASSPREGEKLFF. The CDR3 nucleotides are TGTGCCAGCAGCCCCCGGGAAGGCGAAAAACTGTTTTTT.

This rearrangement joins TRBV13 to TRBJ2-5; D unresolved. From germline, CDR1 is PRHDT and CDR2 FYEKMQ (reference sequence). Between the trimmed V and J ends, which lost 5 bases and 0 bases, there was a span of 7 bases. The CDR3 runs 13 residues. The CDR3 DNA is TGTGCCAGCAGCCCCCCGAACCAAGAGACCCAGTACTTC. It specifies CASSPPNQETQYF.

CDR3 bases: TGCAGCGCTGTTCGCATGGCTGCTCTCTTTCAAGAGACCCAGTACTTC. It yields the protein CSAVRMAALFQETQYF. This rearrangement joins TRBV29-1 to TRBJ2-5; D gene ambiguous. From germline, CDR1 is SQVTM and CDR2 ANQGSEA. The CDR3 is 16 amino acids. Between the trimmed V and J ends, which lost 7 bases and 2 bases, there was a span of 23 bases.

The chain recombines TRBV14 with TRBJ2-1, with a tentative D call TRBD2 (6 bases). The CDR3 has 14 amino acids. Between the trimmed V and J ends, which lost 2 bases and 9 bases, there was a span of 14 bases. Per germline, CDR1 SGHDN and CDR2 FVKESK. The DNA for the CDR3 is TGTGCCAGCAGCCAATGGTTCGAGGGAGGTGAGCAGTTCTTC. Translated, it gives CASSQWFEGGEQFF.

This chain links TRBV6-1 with TRBJ2-3; TRBD1 matches at 8 bases. CDR3 length: 12 residues. J gave up 14 bases and V 2 bases, and 6 bases lay outside the gene matches. Germline CDR1 and CDR2: MNHNS and SASEGT. The CDR3 here is CASSEFYGTGYF. CDR3 DNA: TGTGCCAGCAGTGAATTCTACGGGACAGGGTATTTT.